The next 12 T cell receptor beta chains were all read from a single sample in a study of blood T cell repertoires in COVID-19. Using immunoSEQ multiplex PCR, the repertoire was profiled, and TCRdb retains in-frame clones only, with some absent. Among 140,000 or so clones listed, 85% to 90% were seen once. The specimen sequenced was peripheral blood. All receptors derive from a woman aged 55-69 years with active COVID-19.

The sample holds one count of this clone. The chain employs TRBV6-5 and TRBJ1-4, with 8 bases aligning to TRBD1. Unmatched junction bases numbered 10, after V lost 8 bases and J lost 8 bases. The CDR3 runs 14 residues. Germline CDR1 MNHEY, CDR2 SVGAGI. The CDR3 reads CASGYSGGLEKLFF. The CDR3 DNA reads TGTGCCAGCGGCTATTCAGGGGGCCTCGAAAAACTGTTTTTT.

Here the CDR3 reads CASSYGDNYGYTF. CDR3 nucleotide sequence: TGTGCCAGCAGCTACGGAGATAACTATGGCTACACCTTC. The chain couples TRBV7-8 to TRBJ1-2; D gene uncertain. V gave up 4 bases and J gave up 1 base, with 7 bases separating them. Looked up from germline, CDR1 is SGHVS and CDR2 is FQNEAQ. The CDR3 sequence is 13 residues long.

The chain couples TRBV5-1 to TRBJ2-7; the match to TRBD1 covers 11 bases. V was clipped by 3 bases and J by 0 bases; unmatched bases: 2. The CDR3 runs 15 residues. Germline V gene lookup returns CDR1 SGHRS and CDR2 YFSETQ. The DNA of the CDR3 is TGCGCCAGCAGCTCCGGGACAGGGGGCTCCTACGAGCAGTACTTC. This translates into CASSSGTGGSYEQYF.

The chain links TRBV27 to TRBJ2-7; unclear D gene. The CDR3 sequence is 14 residues long. Germline V lookup: CDR1 MNHEY, CDR2 SMNVEV (reference sequence). The germline V and J ends were trimmed by 0 bases and 0 bases, with 6 bases remaining between them. Here the CDR3 reads CASSLSRLSYEQYF. The CDR3 DNA follows: TGTGCCAGCAGTTTATCGAGGCTCTCCTACGAGCAGTACTTC.

This clone has only a few counts. The J gene is TRBJ1-6, the V gene TRBV4-1; weak D call: TRBD1 (5 bases). With 0 bases removed from V and 10 bases from J, the gap between germline ends came to 13 bases. The CDR3 sequence is 15 residues long. Germline V CDR1 and CDR2: MGHRA, YSYEKL. The CDR3, as DNA: TGCGCCAGCAGCCAAGATCTGGGGCGTGGATCACCCCTCCACTTT. Its translation: CASSQDLGRGSPLHF.

CDR3 nucleotide sequence: TGTGCCAGCTCACGGGACAGGTCCTATGGCTACACCTTC. Translation: CASSRDRSYGYTF. V gene TRBV18 combines with J gene TRBJ1-2; 8 nucleotides align to TRBD1. The CDR3 is 13 amino acids. CDR1 is KGHSH, CDR2 LQKENI, per germline. The V and J ends lost 4 bases and 4 bases, in that order; junction bases with no gene match: 2.

The rearrangement joins TRBV7-2 to TRBJ2-2; D perhaps matches TRBD1 (5 bases). Per germline, CDR1 SGHTA and CDR2 FQGNSA. Trimming stripped 5 bases from V and 0 bases from J, with 10 bases between. This CDR3 spans 15 amino acids. The CDR3 DNA reads TGTGCCAGCAGCCCCAGGGCAGCGAACACCGGGGAGCTGTTTTTT. Its protein is CASSPRAANTGELFF.

The V gene is TRBV7-6, the J gene TRBJ2-7; TRBD2 agrees at 7 bases. V shed 4 bases and J 3 bases; nucleotides not matched to a gene: 9. Germline values: CDR1 SGHVS, CDR2 FNYEAQ. The CDR3 covers 15 residues. CDR3 loop: CASSSALGGGYEQYF. In DNA form, the CDR3 reads TGTGCCAGCAGCTCGGCACTGGGGGGGGGCTACGAGCAGTACTTC.

In this sample, this clone turned up once. This chain connects TRBV27 to TRBJ2-3; 10 bases match TRBD2. V gave up 4 bases and J gave up 5 bases; unmatched junction bases: 6. The length of the CDR3 is 15 residues. CDR1 MNHEY and CDR2 SMNVEV come from the germline V gene (reference sequence). The CDR3 sequence is CASSSLAGVGDTQYF. The CDR3 DNA is TGTGCCAGCAGTTCTCTAGCGGGAGTAGGAGATACGCAGTATTTT.

This clone was seen more than once but under ten times. The V gene is TRBV6-2 or TRBV6-3, the J gene TRBJ2-1, with 8 bases that match TRBD2. The V gene's germline CDR1 is MNHEY and CDR2 SVGEGT. The length of the CDR3 is 14 residues. V dropped 2 bases and J dropped 10; count of bases not matched to a gene: 7. The CDR3 sequence is CASSYTRLAREQFF. For the CDR3, the DNA is TGTGCCAGCAGTTACACACGACTAGCGAGAGAGCAGTTCTTC.

The J gene is TRBJ2-7, the V gene TRBV19; 9 bases fit TRBD2. CDR3 size: 15 residues. The germline gives CDR1 LNHDA, CDR2 SQIVND (reference sequence). V lost 5 bases and J lost 3; bases outside the gene matches: 8. CDR3 nucleotides: TGTGCCAGTAGTCCTACTAGCGGGCCACTCTACGAGCAGTACTTC. This translates into CASSPTSGPLYEQYF.

The rearrangement joins TRBV4-2 to TRBJ2-7; 7 bases map to TRBD1. This CDR3 has 15 residues. The V gene's germline CDR1 is LGHNA and CDR2 YNFKEQ. Trimming at V came to 1 base and at J to 0 bases, leaving 3 bases not matched to a gene. The chain's CDR3 is CASSQADRFSYEQYF. Here the CDR3 DNA reads TGTGCCAGCAGCCAAGCGGACAGGTTCTCCTACGAGCAGTACTTC.